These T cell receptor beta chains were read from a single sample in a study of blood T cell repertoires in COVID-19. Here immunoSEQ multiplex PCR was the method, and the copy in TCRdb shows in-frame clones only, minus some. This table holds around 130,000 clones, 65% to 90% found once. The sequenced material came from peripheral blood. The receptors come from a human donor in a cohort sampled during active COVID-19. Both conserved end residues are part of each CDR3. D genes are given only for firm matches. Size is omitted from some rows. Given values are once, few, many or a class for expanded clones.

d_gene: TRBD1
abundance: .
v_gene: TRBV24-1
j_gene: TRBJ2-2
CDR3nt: TGTGCCACCAGTGATCCCCTGACAGGGTTTAGAACCGGGGAGCTGTTTTTT
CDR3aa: CATSDPLTGFRTGELFF

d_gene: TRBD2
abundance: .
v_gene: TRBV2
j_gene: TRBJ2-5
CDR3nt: TGTGCCAGCAAACAGGGCCTAGCGGGCGAGCAAGAGACCCAGTACTTC
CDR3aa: CASKQGLAGEQETQYF

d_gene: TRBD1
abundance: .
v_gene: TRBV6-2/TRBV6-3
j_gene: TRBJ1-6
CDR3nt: TGTGCCAGCAGTCAACAGGGGGCCGGAGGGGCCCTCCACTTT
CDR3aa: CASSQQGAGGALHF

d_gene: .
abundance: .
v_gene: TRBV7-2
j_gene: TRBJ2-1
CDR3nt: TGTGCCAGCAGCCCTGTAGGAGGCAATGAGCAGTTCTTC
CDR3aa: CASSPVGGNEQFF

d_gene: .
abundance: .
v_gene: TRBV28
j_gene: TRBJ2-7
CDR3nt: TGTGCCAGCACCGACTTGCCGGACAGTGACCTCTCCTACGAGCAGTACTTC
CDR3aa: CASTDLPDSDLSYEQYF

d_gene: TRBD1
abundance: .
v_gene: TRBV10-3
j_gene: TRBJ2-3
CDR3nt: TGTGCCATCAGGGGGACAGGCAAGGATACGCAGTATTTT
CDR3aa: CAIRGTGKDTQYF

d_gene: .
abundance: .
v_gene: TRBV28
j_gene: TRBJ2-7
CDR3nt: TGTGCCAGCAGTAAGACACCCGACTACGAGCAGTACTTC
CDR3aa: CASSKTPDYEQYF

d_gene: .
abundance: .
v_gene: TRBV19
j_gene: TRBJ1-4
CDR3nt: TGTGCCAGTAGTCCCGCGGGTGGGCCTAATGAAAAACTGTTTTTT
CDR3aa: CASSPAGGPNEKLFF

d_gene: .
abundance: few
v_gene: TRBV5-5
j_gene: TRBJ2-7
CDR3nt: TGTGCCAGCAGCATGGGACCCGGGGAAGGCTACGAGCAGTACTTC
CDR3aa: CASSMGPGEGYEQYF

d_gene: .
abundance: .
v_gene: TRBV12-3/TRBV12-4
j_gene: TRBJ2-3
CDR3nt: TGTGCCAGCTCCTACGGGACTGTCGATACGCAGTATTTT
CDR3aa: CASSYGTVDTQYF

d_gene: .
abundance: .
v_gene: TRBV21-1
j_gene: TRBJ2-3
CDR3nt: TGTGCCAGCAGCGACTCGTTTTCGCGGGGGCCGAGGTCAGATACGCAGTATTTT
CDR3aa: CASSDSFSRGPRSDTQYF

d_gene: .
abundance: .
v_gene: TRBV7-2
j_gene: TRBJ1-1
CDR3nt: TGTGCCAGCAGCCCCCGTCCGGGTTTGGACACTGAAGCTTTCTTT
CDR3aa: CASSPRPGLDTEAFF

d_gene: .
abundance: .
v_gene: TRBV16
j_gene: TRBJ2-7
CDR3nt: TGTGCCAGCAGCCAATTTAACCAGAACGAGCAGTACTTC
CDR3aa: CASSQFNQNEQYF

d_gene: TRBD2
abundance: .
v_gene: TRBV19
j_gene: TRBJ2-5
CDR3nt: TGTGCCAGTAGTATTGGGACTAGCTCGGAGACCCAGTACTTC
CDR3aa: CASSIGTSSETQYF

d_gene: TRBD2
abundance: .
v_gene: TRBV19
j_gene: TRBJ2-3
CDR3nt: TGTGCCAGTAGCTCTAGCGGGGGGGCCGTAACAGATACGCAGTATTTT
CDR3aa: CASSSSGGAVTDTQYF

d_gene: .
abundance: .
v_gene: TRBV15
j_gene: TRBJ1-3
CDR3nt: TGTGCCACCAGCAGAGATGACAGCGTCTCTGGAAACACCATATATTTT
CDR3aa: CATSRDDSVSGNTIYF

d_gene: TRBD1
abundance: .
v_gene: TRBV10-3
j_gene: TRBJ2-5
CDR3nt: TGTGCCATCAGTGGGGGGACAGCGGAGACCCAGTACTTC
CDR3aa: CAISGGTAETQYF

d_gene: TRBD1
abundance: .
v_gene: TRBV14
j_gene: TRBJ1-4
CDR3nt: TGTGCCAGCAGCCAGATCGGACAGGGAAGGAGTGAAAAACTGTTTTTT
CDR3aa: CASSQIGQGRSEKLFF

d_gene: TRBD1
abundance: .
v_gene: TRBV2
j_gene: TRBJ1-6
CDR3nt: TGTGCCAGCAGCGATTGGGACAGGGGGAATTCACCCCTCCACTTT
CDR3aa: CASSDWDRGNSPLHF

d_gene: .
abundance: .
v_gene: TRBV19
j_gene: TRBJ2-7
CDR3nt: TGTGCCAGTAGTGGAGTGCGAGCTCGCGAGCAGTACTTC
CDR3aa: CASSGVRAREQYF